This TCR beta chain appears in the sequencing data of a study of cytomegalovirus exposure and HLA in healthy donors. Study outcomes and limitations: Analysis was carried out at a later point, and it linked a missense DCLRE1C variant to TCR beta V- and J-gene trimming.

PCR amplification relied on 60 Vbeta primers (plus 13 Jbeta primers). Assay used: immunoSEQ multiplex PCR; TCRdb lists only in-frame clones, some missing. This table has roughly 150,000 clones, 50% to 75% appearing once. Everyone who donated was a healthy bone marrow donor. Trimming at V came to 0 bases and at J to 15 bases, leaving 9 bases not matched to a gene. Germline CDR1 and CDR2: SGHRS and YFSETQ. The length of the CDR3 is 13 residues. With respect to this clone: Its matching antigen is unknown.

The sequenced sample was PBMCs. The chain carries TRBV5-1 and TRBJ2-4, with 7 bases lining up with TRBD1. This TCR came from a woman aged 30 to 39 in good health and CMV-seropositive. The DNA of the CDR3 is TGCGCCAGCAGCTTGGCGGGACAGAGTAATCCGTACTTC. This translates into CASSLAGQSNPYF.